The clone carrying this TCR beta chain was recorded only once. Antigen: not known. This record belongs to a study of OX40 agonist ivuxolimab in advanced cancers. Whole-study context: Patient treatment consisted of intravenous ivuxolimab administration every 2 weeks at 0.01 to 10 mg/kg.

Measured with immunoSEQ multiplex PCR; TCRdb has only the in-frame clones, and not every one. This sample has over 50,000 clones, with about 90% found just once. This CDR3 contains 16 residues. Trimming removed 5 bases at V and 0 bases at J, with 15 bases between. The germline CDR1 and CDR2 sequences are SGHTA and FQGNSA. Regarding the study as a whole: Among some nonresponders, normalized T-cell clonal expansion was also low.

The sequence derives from an adult with an advanced solid tumor such as melanoma, head and neck, liver or kidney cancer. The sample in question was CD4+ or CD8+ T cells sorted from blood, obtained in a trial of the OX40 agonist ivuxolimab. The V call is TRBV7-2, the J call TRBJ2-3, with D perhaps TRBD1 (5 bases). CDR3 DNA sequence: TGTGCCAGCAGCCTCGTGGACACAACGAGCACAGATACGCAGTATTTT. As protein: CASSLVDTTSTDTQYF. The whole variable domain, filled in from reference TRBV7-2 and TRBJ2-3, reads GAGVSQSPSNKVTEKGKDVELRCDPISGHTALYWYRQSLGQGLEFLIYFQGNSAPDKSGLPSDRFSAERTGGSVSTLTIQRTQQEDSAVYLCASSLVDTTSTDTQYFGPGTRLTVL.